This passage covers 5 T cell receptor beta chains from one sample sequenced in a study of identical twins. Using its own MiXCR run on the 5' RACE reads, TCRdb lists one record per CDR3 protein. The data hold a few hundred thousand distinct CDR3 sequences, with 8% to 9% observed a single time. This sample was shared with a second study, whose subject was yellow fever vaccine responses in identical twins.

The material sequenced was memory (CD45RO+) T cells sorted from blood. These receptors all stem from a woman between 18 and 29 years old in good health.

This clonotype was found many times. The CDR3 here is CASRRVAGAGYEQYF. The CDR3 coding sequence is TGTGCCAGCAGGAGAGTAGCGGGAGCTGGGTACGAGCAGTACTTC. The chain has TRBV2 and TRBJ2-7, with 9 bases that match TRBD2. CDR1 and CDR2 from the germline V gene are SNHLY and FYNNEI. The CDR3 is 15 amino acids. Trimming took 6 bases from V and 4 from J; bases not matched to a gene: 10.

The chain couples TRBV10-3 to TRBJ1-1, with 8 bases that match TRBD1. CDR1 ENHRY and CDR2 SYGVKD come from the germline V gene. CDR3 length equals 14 residues. V was pared by 6 bases and J by 9 bases, with 12 bases of the junction left unmatched. CDR3 in amino acids: CAISDPRTGRQAFF. DNA of the CDR3: TGTGCCATCAGCGACCCCAGGACAGGGAGGCAAGCTTTCTTT.

This clonotype was recorded at least ten times. The chain links TRBV20-1 to TRBJ1-5; the D is unclear. This CDR3 is 14 amino acids long. Trimming took off 3 bases at V and 9 bases at J, with 18 bases between the two ends. CDR1 and CDR2 from the germline V gene are DFQATT and SNEGSKA (reference sequence). CDR3 DNA sequence: TGCAGTGCTAGGGAAGCGGGCGGGTATGGGCCCCAGCATTTT. It is translated as CSAREAGGYGPQHF.

This clonotype has at least ten counts. This sequence joins TRBV6-5 and TRBJ1-4; 8 positions match TRBD1. Trimming at V came to 5 bases and at J to 6 bases, leaving 11 bases not matched to a gene. The germline CDR1 and CDR2 sequences are MNHEY and SVGAGI. The CDR3 is 16 amino acids. The CDR3 sequence: CASSTTSGGLDEKLFF. The CDR3 DNA reads as TGTGCCAGCAGTACGACTTCAGGGGGCCTGGATGAAAAACTGTTTTTT.

V usage is TRBV12-3 or TRBV12-4 and J usage is TRBJ1-6; the match to TRBD1 covers 7 bases. Trimming cost V 6 bases and J 6 bases; bases outside gene matches: 8. This CDR3 is 15 amino acids long. The DNA of the CDR3 is TGTGCCAGCAGGGGTGGGGGACAGCTTAATTCACCCCTCCACTTT. Protein: CASRGGGQLNSPLHF.